The 20 T cell receptor beta chains below all came from one sample that was sequenced in a study of T cells in Graves' hyperthyroidism and ophthalmopathy. TCR beta CDR3 regions were amplified from RNA transcripts. A set of HTBI primers served as the primers for a first-round RT-PCR of the TCR CDR3. TCRdb re-analysed the multiplex PCR reads in MiXCR, keeping a single row per CDR3 protein. The sample consists of hundreds of thousands of distinct CDR3 sequences, 20% of them appearing once. The sequenced sample was blood. The receptors were gathered from a man younger than 40 with Graves' ophthalmopathy.

Here the CDR3 reads CASSRPSGGGGEQFF. The CDR3 region has the DNA TGTGCCAGCAGTCGCCCGTCGGGGGGAGGGGGAGAGCAGTTCTTC. The rearrangement uses TRBV6-8 and TRBJ2-1; the D gene is possibly TRBD2 (7 bases). CDR1 MNHGY and CDR2 SAAAGT come from the germline V gene. CDR3 size: 15 residues. Trimming shortened V by 5 bases and J by 10 bases, and 21 bases separated the two germline ends.

The chain has TRBV20-1 and TRBJ1-6; 10 bases are shared with TRBD1. The germline gives CDR1 DFQATT, CDR2 SNEGSKA (reference sequence). CDR3 length equals 14 residues. Germline trimming cut 5 bases from V and 6 bases from J; bases unmatched to any gene: 4. CDR3 sequence (DNA): TGCAGTGCTGACAGGGGGCGCGCTAATTCACCCCTCCACTTT. It specifies CSADRGRANSPLHF.

The chain links TRBV6-1 to TRBJ1-6; 8 bases fit TRBD1. The V gene end was trimmed by 6 bases and the J gene end by 0 bases; junction bases not matched to a gene: 7. This CDR3 is built from 17 residues. Germline CDR1 MNHNS, CDR2 SASEGT. In DNA, the CDR3 is TGTGCCAGCAGGAGACAGGGGATACTCTCCTATAATTCACCCCTCCACTTT. Translated, it gives CASRRQGILSYNSPLHF.

The CDR3 DNA reads as TGTGCCAGCAGACTCGAGGCGGTGAACACTGAAGCTTTCTTT. Protein product: CASRLEAVNTEAFF. V usage is TRBV6-1 and J usage is TRBJ1-1, with unresolved D. This CDR3 spans 14 amino acids. CDR1 MNHNS and CDR2 SASEGT come from the germline V gene. Deletions cut 6 bases from V and 0 bases from J, with 11 bases between.

This clonotype was seen a handful of times. The gene calls are TRBV11-3 and TRBJ2-1, with 9 bases that match TRBD2. The germline CDR1 and CDR2 sequences are SGHNT and YENEEA. The V segment lost 4 bases and the J segment 6 bases; nucleotides outside the gene matches: 10. This CDR3 has 16 residues. DNA of the CDR3: TGTGCCAGCAGCTCTCCAGGGGGACTAGCAACCAATGAGCAGTTCTTC. This sequence encodes CASSSPGGLATNEQFF.

This clonotype turned up a few times. The chain carries TRBV3-1 and TRBJ1-1; 7 bases line up with TRBD1. The CDR3 is 14 amino acids. The junction had 5 bases not matched to a gene; V was cut back by 2 bases and J by 5 bases. CDR1 is LGHDT and CDR2 is YNNKEL in the germline V gene (reference sequence). The CDR3 protein is CASSQTGRGTEAFF. The CDR3 nucleotides are TGTGCCAGCAGCCAAACGGGCAGGGGGACTGAAGCTTTCTTT.

This clonotype was seen more than once but under ten times. The chain carries TRBV20-1 and TRBJ1-1, with no clear D. The CDR3 is 10 amino acids. V lost 5 bases to trimming and J lost 9 bases, with 10 bases between them. Germline CDR1 and CDR2: DFQATT and SNEGSKA (reference sequence). The CDR3 protein is CSASDLKAFF. Here the CDR3 DNA reads TGCAGTGCTTCGGATTTGAAAGCTTTCTTT.

V is TRBV5-5 and J is TRBJ2-7, with D perhaps TRBD1 or TRBD2 (5 bases each). The CDR3 sequence is 13 residues long. The V gene's germline CDR1 is SGHKS and CDR2 YYEKEE (reference sequence). V dropped 4 bases and J dropped 6 bases, with 14 bases sitting between them. CDR3 sequence: CASSGYQGVEQYF. The CDR3 nucleotides are TGTGCCAGCAGCGGATACCAGGGAGTCGAGCAGTACTTC.

This clonotype was counted at least ten times. The chain joins TRBV20-1 to TRBJ1-1; a weak D match, TRBD1 (5 bases). In germline, CDR1 is DFQATT, CDR2 SNEGSKA (reference sequence). The CDR3 loop spans 13 amino acids. V lost 5 bases and J lost 6, with 16 bases in between. CDR3 sequence: CSAYRRGRAEAFF. The CDR3 DNA reads as TGCAGTGCTTATAGACGGGGGAGGGCTGAAGCTTTCTTT.

This clonotype was picked up many times. This chain joins TRBV28 and TRBJ2-3; D unresolved. The germline V gene encodes CDR1 MDHEN and CDR2 SYDVKM. There are 14 residues in the CDR3. V shed 6 bases and J shed 1 base, with 11 bases lying between them. The CDR3 here is CASSYRTGTDTQYF. In nucleotides, the CDR3 is TGTGCCAGCAGCTATCGGACGGGCACAGATACGCAGTATTTT.

The chain uses TRBV3-1 and TRBJ2-1, with 9 bases matching TRBD2. J gave up 12 bases and V 2 bases, and 11 bases lay outside the gene matches. This CDR3 is 15 amino acids long. Germline values: CDR1 LGHDT, CDR2 YNNKEL (reference sequence). For the CDR3, the DNA is TGTGCCAGCAGCCAAACCCCGGGGGGCGGGAGGGGGCAGTTCTTC. Its protein product is CASSQTPGGGRGQFF.

The CDR3 DNA follows: TGCGCCAGCAGTGACCCCAAGGACAGTCCCTACGAGCAGTACTTC. Its protein product is CASSDPKDSPYEQYF. The V and J genes are TRBV5-1 and TRBJ2-7, with a possible D match to TRBD1 (6 bases). CDR3 length equals 15 residues. The germline gives CDR1 SGHRS, CDR2 YFSETQ. Trimming removed 5 bases at V and 2 bases at J, with 17 bases between.

The J gene is TRBJ1-3, the V gene TRBV6-2 or TRBV6-3; D call uncertain. This CDR3 comprises 15 residues. CDR1 and CDR2 (germline): MNHEY, SVGEGT. The V and J ends lost 6 bases and 1 base respectively, with 13 bases between them. The CDR3 region is CASSLRRGSGNTIYF. The CDR3 DNA follows: TGTGCCAGCAGCTTACGGCGAGGTTCTGGAAACACCATATATTTT.

The chain employs TRBV10-2 and TRBJ2-3; D is unresolved. Germline-derived CDR1 and CDR2 are WSHSY and SAAADI. V lost 4 bases, J lost 4 bases, and 6 bases lay in between. The CDR3 spans 12 residues. The CDR3 here is CASSVAADTQYF. The CDR3 coding sequence is TGCGCCAGCAGTGTTGCCGCAGATACGCAGTATTTT.

This clonotype was observed many times. The gene calls are TRBV27 and TRBJ2-1, with 7 bases aligning to TRBD2. Germline V gene lookup returns CDR1 MNHEY and CDR2 SMNVEV (reference sequence). The CDR3 is 13 amino acids. Losses at the gene ends were 5 bases for V and 5 bases for J; bases not matched to a gene: 3. The CDR3 coding sequence is TGTGCCAGCAGTATCCTAGCGGACAATGAGCAGTTCTTC. This gives the protein CASSILADNEQFF.

V is TRBV9 and J is TRBJ2-7, with D maybe TRBD1 (6 bases). This CDR3 region has 14 residues. Germline V lookup: CDR1 SGDLS, CDR2 YYNGEE. Trimming removed 4 bases at V and 2 bases at J, with 13 bases between. In nucleotides, the CDR3 is TGTGCCAGCAGCCGGGGTCAGGGGACCTACGAGCAGTACTTC. The encoded protein is CASSRGQGTYEQYF.

The rearrangement joins TRBV25-1 to TRBJ1-5, with D possibly matching TRBD1 (6 bases). The CDR3 runs to 16 residues. V shed 3 bases and J shed 2 bases, with 14 bases lying between them. CDR1 MGHDK and CDR2 SYGVNS come from the germline V gene. CDR3 protein: CASSDNRVLGNQPQHF. In nucleotides, the CDR3 is TGTGCCAGCAGTGACAACAGGGTATTGGGCAATCAGCCCCAGCATTTT.

The sample holds a few counts of this clonotype. V gene TRBV20-1 combines with J gene TRBJ1-1, with 7 bases lining up with TRBD1. V shed 0 bases and J 1 base; nucleotides not matched to a gene: 8. Germline-derived CDR1 and CDR2 are DFQATT and SNEGSKA (reference sequence). The CDR3 is made up of 16 amino acids. The DNA for the CDR3 is TGCAGTGCTAGAGATTCGGGACAGCCAGCGAACACTGAAGCTTTCTTT. The encoded protein is CSARDSGQPANTEAFF.

This clonotype was recorded many times. The J gene is TRBJ1-1, the V gene TRBV30; D is unclear. The V gene's germline CDR1 is GTSNPN and CDR2 SVGIG (reference sequence). CDR3 length: 11 amino acids. The V and J ends lost 7 bases and 8 bases respectively, with 14 bases between them. The CDR3 nucleotides are TGTGCCTCGTTTGACGGGGTCGAAGCTTTCTTT. Translation: CASFDGVEAFF.

The chain employs TRBV28 and TRBJ2-7; 11 bases are a match to TRBD2. The CDR3 loop spans 15 amino acids. After removal of 5 bases from V and 2 bases from J, the junction contained 5 bases not matched to a gene. Germline V lookup: CDR1 MDHEN, CDR2 SYDVKM. The CDR3 DNA sequence: TGTGCCAGCAGTCGAACTAGCGGGGGAACCTACGAGCAGTACTTC. Translated: CASSRTSGGTYEQYF.